Sequencing of this T cell receptor beta chain was carried out in a study of control samples from healthy donors and cancer patients. This CDR3 region has 16 residues. Germline V CDR1 and CDR2: SEHNR, FQNEAQ (reference sequence). V was shortened by 5 bases and J by 5 bases, with 21 bases between the two germline ends. TCRdb keeps only in-frame clones here, not all; method: immunoSEQ multiplex PCR. The sample includes roughly 180,000 clones, 93% of them seen just once. The chain couples TRBV7-9 to TRBJ2-5; maybe TRBD2 (6 bases). Sequencing was performed on blood. This sequence originates from a woman aged 60-70 years in good health. The chain's CDR3 is CASSPRPAIRGETQYF. The CDR3 DNA is TGTGCCAGCAGCCCCCGGCCCGCAATCCGGGGGGAGACCCAGTACTTC.